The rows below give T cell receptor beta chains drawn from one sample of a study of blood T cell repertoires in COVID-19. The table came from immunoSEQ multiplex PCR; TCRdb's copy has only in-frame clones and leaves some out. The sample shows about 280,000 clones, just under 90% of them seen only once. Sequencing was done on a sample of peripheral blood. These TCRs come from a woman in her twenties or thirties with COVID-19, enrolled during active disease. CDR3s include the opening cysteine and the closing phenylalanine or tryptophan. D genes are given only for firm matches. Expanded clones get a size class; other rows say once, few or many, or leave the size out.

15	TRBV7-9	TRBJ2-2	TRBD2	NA	CASSRGTSVTGELFF	TGTGCCAGCAGCCGAGGGACTAGCGTTACCGGGGAGCTGTTTTTT
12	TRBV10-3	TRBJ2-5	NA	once	CAISERGETQYF	TGTGCCATCAGTGAGAGGGGGGAGACCCAGTACTTC
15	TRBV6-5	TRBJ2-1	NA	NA	CASSYSRLSYNEQFF	TGTGCCAGCAGTTACTCCCGTCTTTCCTACAATGAGCAGTTCTTC
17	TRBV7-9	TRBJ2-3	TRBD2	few	CASSLSGLPTATDTQYF	TGTGCCAGCAGCTTGTCGGGACTACCGACAGCCACAGATACGCAGTATTTT
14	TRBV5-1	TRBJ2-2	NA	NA	CASRQALNTGELFF	TGCGCCAGCCGACAGGCCCTTAACACCGGGGAGCTGTTTTTT
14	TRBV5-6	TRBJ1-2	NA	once	CASSPGRQDYGYTF	TGTGCCAGCAGCCCTGGGAGGCAGGACTATGGCTACACCTTC
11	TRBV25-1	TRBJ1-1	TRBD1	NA	CASTRQGQAFF	TGTGCCAGCACCCGACAGGGGCAAGCTTTCTTT
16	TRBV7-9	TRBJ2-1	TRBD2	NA	CASSPATSGGYNEQFF	TGTGCCAGCAGCCCCGCGACTAGCGGGGGCTACAATGAGCAGTTCTTC
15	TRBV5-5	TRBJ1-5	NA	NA	CASSLVGGTNQPQHF	TGTGCCAGCAGCTTGGTTGGGGGGACTAATCAGCCCCAGCATTTT
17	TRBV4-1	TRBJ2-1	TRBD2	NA	CASSQDRASGVANEQFF	TGCGCCAGCAGCCAAGATAGGGCTAGCGGGGTTGCAAATGAGCAGTTCTTC
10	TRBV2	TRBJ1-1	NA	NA	CASGGREAFF	TGTGCCAGCGGGGGCCGTGAAGCTTTCTTT
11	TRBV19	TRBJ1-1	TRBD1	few	CASIDRVMAFF	TGTGCCAGTATTGACAGGGTGATGGCTTTCTTT
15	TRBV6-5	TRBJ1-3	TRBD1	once	CASRNDRVAGNTIYF	TGTGCCAGCAGGAACGACAGGGTGGCTGGAAACACCATATATTTT
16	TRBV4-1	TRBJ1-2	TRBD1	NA	CASSQPRTGTPYGYTF	TGCGCCAGCAGCCAACCCCGGACAGGGACACCCTATGGCTACACCTTC
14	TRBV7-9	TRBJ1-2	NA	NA	CASSLGRTNYGYTF	TGTGCCAGCAGCTTAGGGCGGACAAACTATGGCTACACCTTC
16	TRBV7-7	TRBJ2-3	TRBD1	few	CASRREGDRGADTQYF	TGTGCCAGCAGAAGGGAAGGGGACAGGGGCGCAGATACGCAGTATTTT
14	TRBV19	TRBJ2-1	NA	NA	CASSWTRGGNEQFF	TGTGCCAGTAGTTGGACTAGGGGGGGGAATGAGCAGTTCTTC
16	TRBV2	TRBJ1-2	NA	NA	CASRTGLKQTNYGYTF	TGTGCCAGCAGGACAGGATTGAAACAGACGAACTATGGCTACACCTTC
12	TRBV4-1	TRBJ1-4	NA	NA	CASGGDFEKLFF	TGCGCCAGCGGGGGGGATTTTGAAAAACTGTTTTTT
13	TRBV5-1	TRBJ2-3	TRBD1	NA	CASSGQGADTQYF	TGCGCCAGCAGCGGACAGGGGGCAGATACGCAGTATTTT
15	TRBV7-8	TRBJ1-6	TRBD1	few	CASSSHGTGRSPLHF	TGTGCCAGCAGCTCCCATGGGACAGGGCGTTCACCCCTCCACTTT
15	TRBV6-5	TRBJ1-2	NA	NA	CASSSPGKVDYGYTF	TGTGCCAGCAGTTCCCCCGGGAAGGTGGACTATGGCTACACCTTC
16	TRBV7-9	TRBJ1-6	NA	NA	CASSFSGWGDNSPLHF	TGTGCCAGCAGCTTTTCTGGGTGGGGGGATAATTCACCCCTCCACTTT
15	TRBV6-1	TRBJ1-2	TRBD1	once	CASSERTGHPYGYTF	TGTGCCAGCAGTGAAAGGACAGGGCATCCCTATGGCTACACCTTC
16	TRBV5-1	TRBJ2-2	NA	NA	CASTKGGLSGTGELFF	TGCGCCAGCACCAAAGGGGGTTTGTCAGGCACCGGGGAGCTGTTTTTT
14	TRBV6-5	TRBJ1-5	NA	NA	CASRRRGTNQPQHF	TGTGCCAGCAGACGGCGGGGGACAAATCAGCCCCAGCATTTT
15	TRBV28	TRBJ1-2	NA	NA	CASYSWGGDSRGYTF	TGTGCCAGTTATTCCTGGGGGGGGGACTCTAGAGGCTACACCTTC
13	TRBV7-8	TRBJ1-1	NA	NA	CASSLVSTIEAFF	TGTGCCAGCAGCTTAGTCAGTACAATTGAAGCTTTCTTT
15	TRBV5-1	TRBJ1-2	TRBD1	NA	CASSLRGQGARGYTF	TGCGCCAGCAGCTTGAGAGGACAGGGGGCGCGTGGCTACACCTTC
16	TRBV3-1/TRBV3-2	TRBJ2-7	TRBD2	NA	CASSQGGGYFSYEQYF	TGTGCCAGCAGCCAAGGGGGGGGATATTTTTCCTACGAGCAGTACTTC